These 19 T cell receptor beta chains share one sample of origin, sequenced in a study of human T cells and chemical hapten exposure. MiXCR, applied by TCRdb to the RACE reads, yields one record per CDR3 protein. The table has 49,000 or so distinct CDR3 sequences, 4.4% seen once; the top ten hold around 5.8%. Noted time point: healthy volunteer bleed at 2 weeks. Blood, whole and unfractionated, served as the source for total RNA extraction. Sequenced sample: whole blood. The receptors come from a human donor in good health. Some clones in this sample may be carry-over from other donors' samples.

This clonotype was counted ten times or more. This sequence joins TRBV6-1 and TRBJ2-4; D remains ambiguous. With 6 bases removed from V and 0 bases from J, the gap between germline ends came to 9 bases. Looked up from germline, CDR1 is MNHNS and CDR2 is SASEGT. This CDR3 is 14 amino acids long. The CDR3 here is CASRRDLAKNIQYF. The CDR3 DNA reads TGTGCCAGCAGGAGAGATCTAGCCAAAAACATTCAGTACTTC.

The chain links TRBV18 to TRBJ2-3; TRBD2 matches at 8 bases. This CDR3 contains 16 residues. V lost 3 bases to trimming and J lost 2 bases; unmatched junction nucleotides: 7. Per germline, CDR1 KGHSH and CDR2 LQKENI. The CDR3 nucleotides are TGTGCCAGCTCACCCCTGGGAGCGGGAGACACAGATACGCAGTATTTT. Its translation: CASSPLGAGDTDTQYF.

There are many counts of this clonotype. The chain couples TRBV6-5 to TRBJ1-1, with D hard to call. V lost 7 bases and J lost 4, with 10 bases in between. The germline V gene encodes CDR1 MNHEY and CDR2 SVGAGI. The CDR3 totals 12 residues. CDR3 sequence (DNA): TGTGCCAGCATCACGCCAGGCACTGAAGCTTTCTTT. Its protein is CASITPGTEAFF.

In regard to this clonotype: Being one base from a much bigger clone, this may be a read error. The V call is TRBV7-6, the J call TRBJ2-5; no reliable D call. From germline, CDR1 is SGHVS and CDR2 FNYEAQ. The CDR3 spans 15 residues. The CDR3 DNA sequence: TGTGCCAGCAGCTTAGGCGGTTGGTACCAAGAGACCCGGTACTTC. This codes for CASSLGGWYQETRYF.

This clonotype was observed at least ten times. The genes are TRBV18 and TRBJ2-3; 7 bases line up with TRBD2. V trimming: 1 base; J trimming: 2 bases; junction bases outside the gene matches: 6. The length of the CDR3 is 16 residues. Germline loops: CDR1 KGHSH, CDR2 LQKENI. CDR3 amino acids: CASSPRDGRFTDTQYF. The CDR3 nucleotides read TGTGCCAGCTCACCACGTGACGGGAGGTTCACAGATACGCAGTATTTT.

The gene calls are TRBV12-3 or TRBV12-4 and TRBJ2-7; 9 nucleotides align to TRBD2. The V segment lost 5 bases and the J segment 1 base; nucleotides outside the gene matches: 6. CDR3 length: 15 amino acids. DNA for the CDR3: TGTGCCAGCAGTCCCGGCGGGGGGGGTTCCTACGAGCAGTACTTC. Its translation is CASSPGGGGSYEQYF.

This clonotype was seen a few times. V gene TRBV5-5 combines with J gene TRBJ2-7; D gene unclear. Trimming stripped 1 base from V and 4 bases from J, with 3 bases between. Germline loops: CDR1 SGHKS, CDR2 YYEKEE (reference sequence). This CDR3 has 11 residues. The CDR3: CASSLKYEQYF. In DNA, the CDR3 is TGTGCCAGCAGCTTGAAGTACGAGCAGTACTTC.

This clonotype ranks as medium-sized. This chain joins TRBV6-1 and TRBJ1-1; D is unresolved. This CDR3 is 16 amino acids long. Between the trimmed V and J ends, which lost 7 bases and 1 base, there was a span of 19 bases. Germline loops: CDR1 MNHNS, CDR2 SASEGT. CDR3 DNA: TGTGCCAGCACCCCTTGGCACTTCGTCTGGAACACTGAAGCTTTCTTT. It specifies CASTPWHFVWNTEAFF.

V and J are TRBV14 and TRBJ1-1, with TRBD1 matching over 9 bases. The CDR3 extends over 16 amino acids. V shed 1 base and J 0 bases; nucleotides not matched to a gene: 3. Germline values: CDR1 SGHDN, CDR2 FVKESK. The CDR3 loop reads CASSQVGQGMNTEAFF. In DNA form, the CDR3 reads TGTGCCAGCAGCCAAGTGGGACAGGGCATGAACACTGAAGCTTTCTTT.

This clonotype has a count of ten or more. This chain's CDR3 is CASSFSGSPAYNEQFF. CDR3 DNA sequence: TGTGCCAGCAGCTTTAGCGGGAGCCCGGCCTACAATGAGCAGTTCTTC. The V call is TRBV11-2, the J call TRBJ2-1; 9 nucleotides match TRBD2. The CDR3 length is 16 residues. Germline CDR1 and CDR2: SGHAT and FQNNGV. The J segment lost 2 bases and the V segment lost 3 bases, leaving 5 bases of the junction unmatched.

This clonotype has at least ten counts. CDR3 DNA sequence: TGCAGCGTTGAAGATCGTGGAGATACGCAGTATTTT. As protein: CSVEDRGDTQYF. This sequence joins TRBV29-1 and TRBJ2-3; D is undetermined. In germline, CDR1 is SQVTM, CDR2 ANQGSEA. V was pared by 0 bases and J by 5 bases, with 6 bases between. This CDR3 comprises 12 residues.

This clonotype was counted many times. CDR3 in amino acids: CASSGGTGGAGETQYF. For the CDR3, the DNA is TGCGCCAGCAGCGGGGGGACAGGGGGCGCGGGAGAGACCCAGTACTTC. The chain is built from TRBV5-1 and TRBJ2-5, with 12 nucleotides matching TRBD1. The junction had 8 bases not matched to a gene; V was cut back by 4 bases and J by 4 bases. From germline, CDR1 is SGHRS and CDR2 YFSETQ. CDR3 length: 16 residues.

This clonotype appeared many times. The V and J genes are TRBV2 and TRBJ2-5; D not resolved. V lost 8 bases and J 1 base, leaving 11 bases between the germline ends. CDR3 length: 13 residues. CDR1 is SNHLY, CDR2 FYNNEI, per germline. The CDR3, as DNA: TGTGCCAGCCCCGGACGTCCCCAAGAGACCCAGTACTTC. This encodes CASPGRPQETQYF.

There are many counts of this clonotype. The chain uses TRBV20-1 and TRBJ2-1; D gene uncertain. Germline V gene sequence: CDR1 DFQATT, CDR2 SNEGSKA (reference sequence). V shed 1 base and J shed 5 bases, with 15 bases lying between them. CDR3 length equals 15 residues. CDR3 coding DNA: TGCAGTGCTAGAGTTCTCGGCGGCCTGGACAATGAGCAGTTCTTC. Amino acids: CSARVLGGLDNEQFF.

This clonotype has at least ten counts. The chain carries TRBV6-5 and TRBJ2-3, with D perhaps TRBD2 (5 bases). CDR1 and CDR2 (germline): MNHEY, SVGAGI. V was pared by 2 bases and J by 2 bases, with 14 bases between. The CDR3 covers 16 residues. This CDR3 is CASSYVLATTTDTQYF. CDR3 in DNA: TGTGCCAGCAGTTACGTGCTAGCCACGACCACAGATACGCAGTATTTT.

This clonotype has a count of ten or more. The chain is built from TRBV4-1 and TRBJ2-1; 10 bases line up with TRBD2. The germline CDR1 and CDR2 sequences are MGHRA and YSYEKL. The CDR3 spans 17 residues. V shed 0 bases and J 4 bases; nucleotides not matched to a gene: 6. The CDR3 DNA sequence: TGCGCCAGCAGCCAAGATTCCGGGACTAGCGTTTACAATGAGCAGTTCTTC. It encodes CASSQDSGTSVYNEQFF.

This clonotype was seen ten or more times. The chain joins TRBV6-4 to TRBJ2-2, with TRBD2 matching 9 bases. Germline V gene lookup returns CDR1 MRHNA and CDR2 SNTAGT. V dropped 5 bases and J dropped 5; count of bases not matched to a gene: 3. This CDR3 comprises 14 residues. CDR3 region: CASSSSGATGELFF. Written as DNA, the CDR3 is TGTGCCAGCAGTTCTAGCGGGGCGACCGGGGAGCTGTTTTTT.

This clonotype was seen at least ten times. This sequence joins TRBV29-1 and TRBJ2-1, with 7 bases lining up with TRBD2. The V gene's germline CDR1 is SQVTM and CDR2 ANQGSEA. The CDR3 spans 13 residues. V gave up 5 bases and J gave up 6 bases; unmatched junction bases: 7. This CDR3 reads CSVLGEGRNEQFF. The CDR3 nucleotides are TGCAGCGTTTTGGGGGAGGGCCGCAATGAGCAGTTCTTC.

Ten or more counts support this clonotype. The J gene is TRBJ1-1, the V gene TRBV20-1; D gene uncertain. The V gene's germline CDR1 is DFQATT and CDR2 SNEGSKA (reference sequence). V was cut by 2 bases and J by 2 bases, with 9 bases left in between. This CDR3 contains 13 residues. CDR3 DNA sequence: TGCAGTGCTAGAACCCCGACCAACACTGAAGCTTTCTTT. Translated: CSARTPTNTEAFF.